A selection of T cell receptor beta chains follows, all from one sample in a study of TIL therapy for anti-PD-1-resistant metastatic lung cancer. Measured with immunoSEQ multiplex PCR; TCRdb has only the in-frame clones, and not every one. The data hold approximately 92,000 clones, with about three fifths observed a single time. The sample consisted of tumor tissue, taken at baseline. The receptors originated from a person aged 25 to 85 with non-small cell lung cancer. CDR3s include the opening cysteine and the closing phenylalanine or tryptophan. A D gene is named only where the DNA matches it firmly. Clone size is shown for a subset of rows, as once, few, many or a class of expanded clone.

D gene: TRBD2; clone size: few; J gene: TRBJ2-1; V gene: TRBV9; CDR3 protein: CASSPRGVGEQFF; CDR3 DNA: TGTGCCAGCAGCCCCCGGGGGGTAGGTGAGCAGTTCTTC
D gene: NA; clone size: few; J gene: TRBJ2-7; V gene: TRBV7-6; CDR3 protein: CASASYPASYEQYF; CDR3 DNA: TGTGCCAGCGCTTCCTACCCCGCTTCCTACGAGCAGTACTTC
D gene: NA; clone size: NA; J gene: TRBJ2-1; V gene: TRBV6-5; CDR3 protein: CASSPGGTRNEQFF; CDR3 DNA: TGTGCCAGCAGCCCAGGAGGGACCCGCAATGAGCAGTTCTTC
D gene: NA; clone size: few; J gene: TRBJ1-1; V gene: TRBV11-2; CDR3 protein: CASSDARQSMNTEAFF; CDR3 DNA: TGTGCCAGCAGCGATGCTAGACAGAGCATGAACACTGAAGCTTTCTTT
D gene: TRBD1; clone size: once; J gene: TRBJ2-3; V gene: TRBV6-4; CDR3 protein: CASSVGTGGVTDTQYF; CDR3 DNA: TGTGCCAGCAGTGTGGGGACAGGGGGAGTCACAGATACGCAGTATTTT
D gene: NA; clone size: NA; J gene: TRBJ1-5; V gene: TRBV2; CDR3 protein: CASSDVGRGDQPQHF; CDR3 DNA: TGTGCCAGCAGTGATGTTGGGAGGGGGGATCAGCCCCAGCATTTT
D gene: NA; clone size: NA; J gene: TRBJ2-2; V gene: TRBV25-1; CDR3 protein: CASWAPGAGELFF; CDR3 DNA: TGTGCCAGTTGGGCCCCTGGGGCCGGGGAGCTGTTTTTT
D gene: NA; clone size: NA; J gene: TRBJ2-3; V gene: TRBV11-2; CDR3 protein: CASSFGQTSTDTQYF; CDR3 DNA: TGTGCCAGCAGCTTTGGACAGACTAGCACAGATACGCAGTATTTT
D gene: NA; clone size: NA; J gene: TRBJ1-2; V gene: TRBV18; CDR3 protein: CASSPEGRVYGYTF; CDR3 DNA: TGTGCCAGCTCACCCGAGGGCAGGGTCTATGGCTACACCTTC
D gene: NA; clone size: NA; J gene: TRBJ1-5; V gene: TRBV13; CDR3 protein: CASSFAVNQPQHF; CDR3 DNA: TGTGCCAGCAGCTTCGCGGTCAATCAGCCCCAGCATTTT
D gene: NA; clone size: NA; J gene: TRBJ1-1; V gene: TRBV7-3; CDR3 protein: CASSLMGGVTEAFF; CDR3 DNA: TGTGCCAGCAGCTTAATGGGAGGGGTCACTGAAGCTTTCTTT
D gene: TRBD2; clone size: NA; J gene: TRBJ2-3; V gene: TRBV5-8; CDR3 protein: CASSPPLAVSTDTQYF; CDR3 DNA: TGTGCCAGCAGCCCTCCACTAGCGGTTAGCACAGATACGCAGTATTTT
D gene: TRBD2; clone size: NA; J gene: TRBJ2-2; V gene: TRBV27; CDR3 protein: CASLRTSGSPGELFF; CDR3 DNA: TGTGCCAGCCTCCGGACTAGCGGGAGTCCCGGGGAGCTGTTTTTT
D gene: NA; clone size: NA; J gene: TRBJ2-3; V gene: TRBV7-9; CDR3 protein: CASSSRTGSTDTQYF; CDR3 DNA: TGTGCCAGCAGCTCGCGGACGGGTAGCACAGATACGCAGTATTTT
D gene: NA; clone size: few; J gene: TRBJ2-1; V gene: TRBV7-9; CDR3 protein: CAGYLNNEQFF; CDR3 DNA: TGTGCCGGGTATCTAAACAATGAGCAGTTCTTC
D gene: TRBD1; clone size: few; J gene: TRBJ1-1; V gene: TRBV7-2; CDR3 protein: CASSLGNRGRNTEAFF; CDR3 DNA: TGTGCCAGCAGCTTAGGTAACAGGGGGAGGAACACTGAAGCTTTCTTT
D gene: NA; clone size: few; J gene: TRBJ1-4; V gene: TRBV4-1; CDR3 protein: CASSRTGAEKLFF; CDR3 DNA: TGCGCCAGCAGCCGCACCGGGGCTGAAAAACTGTTTTTT
D gene: NA; clone size: NA; J gene: TRBJ2-1; V gene: TRBV6-2/TRBV6-3; CDR3 protein: CASSYGGGTYNEQFF; CDR3 DNA: TGTGCCAGCAGTTATGGCGGGGGCACCTACAATGAGCAGTTCTTC
D gene: NA; clone size: NA; J gene: TRBJ1-2; V gene: TRBV7-8; CDR3 protein: CASSLSQGREGYTF; CDR3 DNA: TGTGCCAGCAGCTTAAGTCAAGGGCGTGAGGGCTACACCTTC
D gene: NA; clone size: NA; J gene: TRBJ1-1; V gene: TRBV15; CDR3 protein: CATSRQQGTEAFF; CDR3 DNA: TGTGCCACCAGCAGACAACAGGGCACTGAAGCTTTCTTT
D gene: NA; clone size: NA; J gene: TRBJ2-7; V gene: TRBV7-3; CDR3 protein: CASSHGRGYEQYF; CDR3 DNA: TGTGCCAGCAGCCACGGGCGGGGCTACGAGCAGTACTTC
D gene: NA; clone size: medium-sized; J gene: TRBJ2-1; V gene: TRBV4-2; CDR3 protein: CASSQDPLVINEQFF; CDR3 DNA: TGTGCCAGCAGCCAAGACCCGCTAGTTATCAATGAGCAGTTCTTC
D gene: NA; clone size: once; J gene: TRBJ2-7; V gene: TRBV4-1; CDR3 protein: CASSPLYGGHRSYEQYF; CDR3 DNA: TGCGCCAGCAGCCCACTGTATGGGGGGCACCGATCCTACGAGCAGTACTTC
D gene: NA; clone size: NA; J gene: TRBJ1-1; V gene: TRBV11-1; CDR3 protein: CASSTGQGSWTAFF; CDR3 DNA: TGTGCCAGCAGCACAGGACAAGGCTCTTGGACAGCTTTCTTT
D gene: NA; clone size: few; J gene: TRBJ2-7; V gene: TRBV2; CDR3 protein: CASSAVYEQYF; CDR3 DNA: TGTGCCAGCAGTGCAGTCTACGAGCAGTACTTC